The 11 T cell receptor beta chains reported below all come from one sample, sequenced in a study of a mutant IDH1 vaccine in newly diagnosed glioma. Time point indicated: baseline, week 1 (first vaccination visit). Treatment reported: pre-vaccination baseline after standard-of-care therapy. Sequencing used immunoSEQ multiplex PCR; TCRdb keeps in-frame clones, though not all of them. The sample records 50,000 or so clones, roughly 80% being singletons. The sequences come from PBMCs, collected from a glioma patient treated with radiotherapy, temozolomide or both. These receptors all stem from a man aged 18 to 29 with glioma.

The J gene is TRBJ1-1, the V gene TRBV7-9; D may be TRBD1 (5 bases). V dropped 3 bases and J dropped 3 bases, with 8 bases sitting between them. The CDR3 is 13 residues long. Germline-derived CDR1 and CDR2 are SEHNR and FQNEAQ (reference sequence). The CDR3 DNA reads TGTGCCAGCAGCTTTTGGGGGGACACTGAAGCTTTCTTT. Protein sequence: CASSFWGDTEAFF.

This CDR3 reads CASSERRQHEQFF. Here the CDR3 DNA reads TGTGCCAGCAGTGAACGTAGACAACATGAGCAGTTCTTC. This sequence joins TRBV2 and TRBJ2-1; D is ambiguous. CDR3 length: 13 amino acids. Germline CDR1 is SNHLY and CDR2 is FYNNEI. With 2 bases removed from V and 8 bases from J, the gap between germline ends came to 10 bases.

In this sample, this clone turned up once. The genes are TRBV4-1 and TRBJ1-4; 10 bases match TRBD1. The CDR3 runs 15 residues. Trimming took 3 bases from V and 2 from J; bases not matched to a gene: 0. Per germline, CDR1 MGHRA and CDR2 YSYEKL. This CDR3 is CASSQGQGTNEKLFF. CDR3 coding DNA: TGCGCCAGCAGCCAGGGACAGGGGACTAATGAAAAACTGTTTTTT.

V is TRBV9 and J is TRBJ1-3; D is unclear. Germline V lookup: CDR1 SGDLS, CDR2 YYNGEE. This CDR3 is built from 16 residues. V dropped 0 bases and J dropped 0 bases, with 10 bases sitting between them. The CDR3 nucleotides read TGTGCCAGCAGCGTAGAATTTACAGTCTCTGGAAACACCATATATTTT. Its translation: CASSVEFTVSGNTIYF.

This chain uses TRBV30 with TRBJ1-3; tentative D call: TRBD1 (6 bases). Trimming removed 3 bases at V and 2 bases at J, with 20 bases between. The germline V gene encodes CDR1 GTSNPN and CDR2 SVGIG (reference sequence). The length of the CDR3 is 17 residues. CDR3 residues: CAWRRYPGRGAGNTIYF. DNA for the CDR3: TGTGCCTGGAGGAGATACCCGGGCAGGGGAGCTGGAAACACCATATATTTT.

The genes are TRBV6-6 and TRBJ2-5, with TRBD1 identical over 8 bases. Trimming took 4 bases from V and 5 from J; bases not matched to a gene: 9. The CDR3 is 15 residues long. The germline V gene has CDR1 MNHNY and CDR2 SVGAGI (reference sequence). The CDR3 nucleotides read TGTGCCAGCAGTTTCTCCGCAGGGGGCATTGAGACCCAGTACTTC. The encoded protein is CASSFSAGGIETQYF.

A remark on this clone: The junction differs from germline at one of its ends, possibly a read error. This chain joins TRBV5-6 and TRBJ1-5; D is uncertain. The CDR3 loop spans 13 amino acids. Per germline, CDR1 SGHDT and CDR2 YYEEEE. The CDR3, as DNA: TGTGCCAGCAGCTCAGGCCGGTACGGTCGCAGGAATTTT. As protein: CASSSGRYGRRNF.

V gene TRBV7-8 combines with J gene TRBJ1-1, with D unresolved. Trimming took 3 bases from V and 0 from J, leaving 14 bases between them. There are 16 residues in the CDR3. Per the germline V gene, CDR1 is SGHVS and CDR2 is FQNEAQ. DNA of the CDR3: TGTGCCAGCAGCTTGTGGGAGGGATTAATGAACACTGAAGCTTTCTTT. This sequence encodes CASSLWEGLMNTEAFF.

This chain uses TRBV6-5 with TRBJ1-6; D might be TRBD1 (5 bases). Looked up from germline, CDR1 is MNHEY and CDR2 is SVGAGI. This CDR3 spans 16 amino acids. V shed 0 bases and J shed 7 bases, with 13 bases lying between them. CDR3 sequence reads: CASSYSKKTANSPLHF. The CDR3 bases are TGTGCCAGCAGTTACTCGAAAAAGACAGCCAATTCACCCCTCCACTTT.

The count of this clone is one. This chain connects TRBV5-4 to TRBJ1-1; D remains ambiguous. This CDR3 is 14 amino acids long. With 0 bases removed from V and 8 bases from J, the gap between germline ends came to 14 bases. Germline V gives CDR1 SGHNT, CDR2 YYREEE (reference sequence). The CDR3 protein is CASSLVFSPEEAFF. CDR3 bases: TGTGCCAGCAGCTTGGTTTTCAGTCCCGAAGAAGCTTTCTTT.

The V gene is TRBV5-4, the J gene TRBJ2-7; D is undetermined. CDR3 length: 14 amino acids. The germline V gene has CDR1 SGHNT and CDR2 YYREEE (reference sequence). V was cut by 4 bases and J by 4 bases, with 15 bases left in between. Here the CDR3 reads CASSRQVQPYEQYF. Written as DNA, the CDR3 is TGTGCCAGCAGCAGGCAGGTGCAGCCTTACGAGCAGTACTTC.